A single sample gave rise to the 16 T cell receptor beta chains below, sequenced in a study of cytomegalovirus exposure and HLA in healthy donors. The PCR ran on 60 Vbeta and 13 Jbeta primers. The protocol was immunoSEQ multiplex PCR, while the TCRdb copy is restricted to in-frame clones and leaves out a portion. The table lists approximately 160,000 clones, about four fifths of them singletons. The source material was PBMCs. These receptors were obtained from a man in his thirties or forties in good health and CMV-seropositive.

This chain joins TRBV5-6 and TRBJ2-2; 12 bases are a match to TRBD1. Trimming at V came to 5 bases and at J to 6 bases, leaving 5 bases not matched to a gene. Germline V gene lookup returns CDR1 SGHDT and CDR2 YYEEEE. The CDR3 has 15 amino acids. The DNA of the CDR3 is TGTGCCAGCAGGGGGACAGGGGGCCTCCCCGGGGAGCTGTTTTTT. The encoded protein is CASRGTGGLPGELFF.

The chain couples TRBV5-1 to TRBJ2-5, with 8 nucleotides matching TRBD1. CDR3 size: 15 residues. V lost 0 bases to trimming and J lost 5 bases; unmatched junction nucleotides: 6. The germline V gene encodes CDR1 SGHRS and CDR2 YFSETQ. CDR3 loop: CASSLDLRGPETQYF. The DNA of the CDR3 is TGCGCCAGCAGCTTGGATCTCAGGGGGCCGGAGACCCAGTACTTC.

This chain links TRBV19 with TRBJ1-6, with 10 bases aligning to TRBD1. Germline assignment: CDR1 LNHDA and CDR2 SQIVND (reference sequence). The CDR3 is 16 amino acids. J gave up 4 bases and V 5 bases, and 5 bases lay outside the gene matches. This CDR3 is CASSVRDRGYNSPLHF. The CDR3 DNA follows: TGTGCCAGTAGTGTCCGGGACAGGGGATATAATTCACCCCTCCACTTT.

In regard to this clone: At one of its ends the junction is not consistent with the germline gene, which may arise from a read error. V usage is TRBV2 and J usage is TRBJ2-2, with TRBD1 matching 8 bases. CDR3 length: 15 amino acids. Germline V gene lookup returns CDR1 SNHLY and CDR2 FYNNEI. CDR3 region: CVSSEVTGVTGELFF. The CDR3 region has the DNA TGTGTCAGCAGTGAGGTGACAGGGGTCACCGGGGAGCTGTTTTTT.

This chain joins TRBV29-1 and TRBJ1-1; weak D call: TRBD1 (6 bases). Germline values: CDR1 SQVTM, CDR2 ANQGSEA. This CDR3 is built from 14 residues. The germline V and J ends were trimmed by 8 bases and 2 bases, with 18 bases remaining between them. CDR3 bases: TGCAGCTTTCACCCGGGACACGCAAACACTGAAGCTTTCTTT. This sequence encodes CSFHPGHANTEAFF. Full variable domain (rest looked up from reference TRBV29-1 and TRBJ1-1): SAVISQKPSRDICQRGTSLTIQCQVDSQVTMMFWYRQQPGQSLTLIATANQGSEATYESGFVIDKFPISRPNLTFSTLTVSNMSPEDSSIYLCSFHPGHANTEAFFGQGTRLTVV.

The CDR3 here is CASRGSAYNEQFF. Written as DNA, the CDR3 is TGTGCCAGCAGAGGGAGTGCCTACAATGAGCAGTTCTTC. The chain joins TRBV6-6 to TRBJ2-1, with D perhaps TRBD2 (5 bases). V was shortened by 6 bases and J by 2 bases, with 8 bases between the two germline ends. Germline V CDR1 and CDR2: MNHNY, SVGAGI (reference sequence). The length of the CDR3 is 13 residues.

The chain has TRBV27 and TRBJ2-7, with D perhaps matching TRBD1 (5 bases). The germline V and J ends were trimmed by 6 bases and 6 bases, with 15 bases remaining between them. This CDR3 contains 13 residues. Germline assignment: CDR1 MNHEY and CDR2 SMNVEV (reference sequence). In DNA form, the CDR3 reads TGTGCCAGCAGCTCTCCCTTTAGGGGCGAGCAGTACTTC. It translates to CASSSPFRGEQYF.

The V gene is TRBV5-5, the J gene TRBJ2-3; TRBD2 agrees at 8 bases. The germline V gene has CDR1 SGHKS and CDR2 YYEKEE (reference sequence). There are 17 residues in the CDR3. Trimming cost V 6 bases and J 1 base; bases outside gene matches: 13. The chain's CDR3 is CASTHITGGLGTDTQYF. In DNA, the CDR3 is TGTGCCAGCACGCATATTACTGGGGGACTAGGCACAGATACGCAGTATTTT.

The chain joins TRBV5-1 to TRBJ2-7; TRBD1 matches at 7 bases. The V segment lost 2 bases and the J segment 3 bases; nucleotides outside the gene matches: 5. Germline CDR1 SGHRS, CDR2 YFSETQ. This CDR3 has 14 amino acids. CDR3 sequence: CASSLQGFGYEQYF. As DNA, the CDR3 is TGCGCCAGCAGCTTACAGGGGTTCGGCTACGAGCAGTACTTC. The complete variable domain, with remaining parts taken from reference TRBV5-1 and TRBJ2-7, reads KAGVTQTPRYLIKTRGQQVTLSCSPISGHRSVSWYQQTPGQGLQFLFEYFSETQRNKGNFPGRFSGRQFSNSRSEMNVSTLELGDSALYLCASSLQGFGYEQYFGPGTRLTVT.

The rearrangement joins TRBV15 to TRBJ2-4; 10 bases are a match to TRBD2. The CDR3 sequence is 19 residues long. Per the germline V gene, CDR1 is LNHNV and CDR2 is YYDKDF (reference sequence). The ends lost 0 bases at V and 9 bases at J; junction bases unmatched: 17. CDR3 sequence: CATSRDAQASGRARSIQYF. DNA for the CDR3: TGTGCCACCAGCAGAGATGCGCAGGCCAGCGGGAGGGCCAGGAGCATTCAGTACTTC.

V is TRBV28 and J is TRBJ2-3; maybe TRBD2 (6 bases). CDR3 length: 16 residues. Trimming left V 5 bases short and J 1 base short, with 16 bases between. Per the germline V gene, CDR1 is MDHEN and CDR2 is SYDVKM. The CDR3, as DNA: TGTGCCAGCAGTCCCCCGACACGGAGGGGCACAGATACGCAGTATTTT. Translating gives CASSPPTRRGTDTQYF.

The rearrangement links TRBV7-2 to TRBJ1-2, with unresolved D. V shed 2 bases and J shed 5 bases, with 9 bases lying between them. Germline CDR1 and CDR2: SGHTA and FQGNSA. The CDR3 totals 13 residues. CDR3 loop: CASSLTNNYGYTF. DNA for the CDR3: TGTGCCAGCAGCTTAACAAACAATTATGGCTACACCTTC.

The CDR3 nucleotides read TGTGCCAGCAGTTACTCTTTCATGAACACTGAAGCTTTCTTT. Encoded protein: CASSYSFMNTEAFF. The rearrangement joins TRBV6-5 to TRBJ1-1; D not resolved. The V and J ends lost 0 bases and 0 bases respectively, with 5 bases between them. Germline CDR1 is MNHEY and CDR2 is SVGAGI. There are 14 residues in the CDR3.

The chain is built from TRBV30 and TRBJ1-1, with 8 bases matching TRBD1. From germline, CDR1 is GTSNPN and CDR2 SVGIG (reference sequence). The CDR3 has 11 amino acids. The J segment lost 10 bases and the V segment lost 5 bases, leaving 6 bases of the junction unmatched. Written as DNA, the CDR3 is TGTGCCTGGGGGACAGGACGTGGAGCTTTCTTT. Translation gives CAWGTGRGAFF.

This sequence joins TRBV5-1 and TRBJ2-3; TRBD1 is a possible D gene (6 bases). Trimming took off 0 bases at V and 0 bases at J, with 11 bases between the two ends. The CDR3 runs to 16 residues. Germline-derived CDR1 and CDR2 are SGHRS and YFSETQ. The CDR3 here is CASSLEWGPSTDTQYF. The CDR3 region has the DNA TGCGCCAGCAGCTTGGAATGGGGGCCCAGCACAGATACGCAGTATTTT.

The chain links TRBV29-1 to TRBJ1-3; D ambiguous. Trimming removed 5 bases at V and 8 bases at J, with 16 bases between. Germline CDR1 and CDR2: SQVTM and ANQGSEA. This CDR3 spans 13 amino acids. The CDR3 sequence: CSVLGSGLDTIYF. The CDR3 region has the DNA TGCAGCGTTTTAGGCTCGGGTTTAGACACCATATATTTT.